This T cell receptor beta chain comes out of a study of radiation and T cells in renal cell carcinoma (dated by TCRdb to the early 2020s). Concerning the study at large: Samples were obtained from a clinical trial, in which 15 Gy stereotactic body radiation therapy was delivered to primary renal cell carcinomas and nephrectomy was performed 4 weeks later. In total, more than 50 samples underwent TCR beta sequencing: about 25 tumors plus 27 peripheral blood samples. Across all 50 or so samples, 4,016,671 unique CDR3 nucleotide sequences, encoding approximately 2.5 million unique CDR3 amino acid sequences, were identified. General conclusions and limits of the study: Changes in the blood repertoire were not tracked past 4 weeks after treatment. With a single-armed trial design, the study had no way to address how radiation dose or scheduling affects the TCR repertoire. In blood, the top tumor clonotypes increased from baseline to 2 weeks after radiation and then shrank by 4 weeks, which suggests a temporary expansion of tumor-resident clones. Because no pretreatment tumor biopsies were available, whether clonotypes were present in the tumor at baseline could not be determined.

Following the manufacturer's recommendations, the immunoSEQ kit was used to generate TCR beta libraries from genomic DNA. To prepare the libraries, a first multiplex PCR with proprietary primers was run, followed by a second PCR that added unique barcodes, and a bead cleanup was done after each round. Each sample batch included a kit-provided positive control reaction and a negative control reaction. The final libraries were assessed on an Agilent 4200 TapeStation D1000 ScreenTape, pooled by volume, and quantified by qPCR. An Illumina NextSeq500 fitted with a MidOutput 150-cycle cartridge performed the sequencing, running 156 Read1 cycles and 15 Index1 cycles with the kit's custom primers. The pooled library was loaded at 0.95 to 1 pM with about 20% PhiX control spiked in. From the authors' description of their analysis: Vendor-processed data were analyzed in R, and a clonotype was defined as all T cells sharing the same CDR3 nucleotide sequence. In the clone abundance analyses, frequencies in each sample were normalized to that sample's 10,000 most abundant clones. Public T cell clones, averaging fewer than five per sample, were removed before analysis. Tumor-enriched and baseline blood-enriched clonotypes were defined by at least a 32-fold difference in abundance between compartments. A beta-binomial differential abundance model was used to identify clonotypes that expanded or contracted between blood time points. Tumor-blood repertoire similarity was measured with the Baroni-Urbani and Buser coefficient, and group comparisons used two-tailed Wilcoxon tests in R. The clones in this table, taken by TCRdb from immuneACCESS, are in-frame only. Not every clone is retained; where verified, under half of the shortfall comes from an unresolved V gene, and the cause of the rest is unknown. V and J calls and clone size are copied from that table; D and trimming were computed from the DNA. This sample comprises 95,000 to 150,000 clones, around 81% of them detected only once. The ten largest make up 5.8% of the sample.

The time point tag for this specimen amounts to: blood 2 weeks post-SBRT. Interpreted using the paper, the treatment or condition label stands for: 15 Gy SBRT to primary tumor, nephrectomy 4 weeks later. To track tumor-enriched clonotypes, serial peripheral blood was sampled from radiation-treated patients at baseline and at 2 weeks and 4 weeks after SBRT. Every patient had renal cell carcinoma of clear cell pathology. Genomic DNA for TCR sequencing was prepared using the QIAamp DNA Blood Mini Kit (Qiagen). Samples were included in the analyses only if all quality control checks were passed. V drops 2 bases and J drops 5 bases, leaving 9 bases in between. CDR1 and CDR2, per the germline V gene (reference sequence), are MNHNY and SVGAGI. Taken from cysteine to phenylalanine, the CDR3 has 13 residues. Only the CDR3 portion is preserved as DNA: 39 bases, with reading frame beginning at the first base.

Note on this clone: The antigen it binds to is not known. No base quality information exists; no much larger clone differs at one position.

The origin of this receptor is a man between 45 and 60 years old with renal cell carcinoma. Sequenced here: blood, sampled from a patient whose treatment included radiotherapy and nephrectomy. The rearranged segments are TRBV6-6 and TRBJ2-5; no confident D gene assignment can be made. CDR3 reads: CASSYGVGETQYF. The DNA sequence is as follows: TGTGCCAGCAGTTACGGAGTAGGGGAGACCCAGTACTTC.